This TCR beta chain was sequenced in a study of T-cell reconstitution after alpha-beta-depleted transplantation in children. Unique molecular identifiers were built into the TCRbeta library. Using its own MiXCR run on the PCR reads, TCRdb lists one record per CDR3 protein. The repertoire holds some 500,000 distinct CDR3 sequences, with 18% as singletons. This receptor was identified in a human donor who donated a stem cell graft to a child with acute lymphoblastic leukemia. This specimen consisted of PBMCs from the stem cell graft donor, obtained from the stem cell graft.

The CDR3 nucleotides read TGTGCCAGCAGCCACTGGGGGGACAGACACACCGGGGAGCTGTTTTTT. Its translation: CASSHWGDRHTGELFF. J is TRBJ2-2 and V is TRBV7-3; possible D gene TRBD1, 7 bases. V dropped 5 bases and J dropped 3 bases, with 16 bases sitting between them. The CDR3 has 16 amino acids. Germline V CDR1 and CDR2: SGHTA, FQGTGA.